These 22 T cell receptor beta chains share one sample of origin, sequenced in a study of blood T cell repertoires in COVID-19. Generated by immunoSEQ multiplex PCR, the TCRdb table keeps only in-frame clones and is missing some. The table records roughly 79,000 clones, roughly four fifths of them present only once. The sample comprised peripheral blood. The receptors shown here come from a human donor in a cohort sampled during active COVID-19.

The chain joins TRBV4-3 to TRBJ2-7; a possible D gene is TRBD2 (5 bases). Germline CDR1 reads LGHNA; CDR2 reads YSLEER. Trimming removed 1 base from V and 2 bases from J, with 12 bases in between. The CDR3 contains 15 residues. The DNA of the CDR3 is TGCGCCAGCAGCCAAGCAGAGGGTGGGCCCTACGAGCAGTACTTC. Translating it yields CASSQAEGGPYEQYF.

CDR3 bases: TGTGCCAGCAGCTTGGAAGGCGCAGGCAACGGCTACGAGCAGTACTTC. It yields the protein CASSLEGAGNGYEQYF. The chain combines TRBV5-4 with TRBJ2-7; D is unclear. The CDR3 loop spans 16 amino acids. The V gene lost 0 bases and the J gene lost 3 bases, with 16 bases spanning the gap. Per the germline V gene, CDR1 is SGHNT and CDR2 is YYREEE (reference sequence).

The rearrangement uses TRBV6-6 and TRBJ1-1; the match to TRBD1 covers 7 bases. The germline V gene has CDR1 MNHNY and CDR2 SVGAGI (reference sequence). The CDR3 totals 18 residues. V shed 5 bases and J 3 bases; nucleotides not matched to a gene: 18. CDR3 sequence reads: CASSQQFTGAREDTEAFF. The CDR3 nucleotides are TGTGCCAGCAGTCAACAATTTACAGGGGCCAGGGAAGACACTGAAGCTTTCTTT.

V is TRBV5-1 and J is TRBJ2-3; 7 bases map to TRBD2. Trimming at V came to 4 bases and at J to 5 bases, leaving 10 bases not matched to a gene. This CDR3 region has 15 residues. CDR1 is SGHRS, CDR2 YFSETQ, per germline. CDR3 amino acids: CASSRGGMGEDTQYF. CDR3 bases: TGCGCCAGCAGCCGGGGAGGGATGGGGGAAGATACGCAGTATTTT.

The DNA of the CDR3 is TGTGCCACCAGTGCCTCGGACAGGGGCACAGATACGCAGTATTTT. Translated: CATSASDRGTDTQYF. The V gene is TRBV24-1, the J gene TRBJ2-3; the match to TRBD1 covers 8 bases. The germline V gene has CDR1 KGHDR and CDR2 SFDVKD. V was clipped by 5 bases and J by 1 base; unmatched bases: 4. The CDR3 is 15 residues long.

The V and J genes are TRBV5-6 and TRBJ1-1, with D maybe TRBD1 (5 bases). Per germline, CDR1 SGHDT and CDR2 YYEEEE. This CDR3 is 12 amino acids long. V lost 4 bases, J lost 3 bases, and 7 bases lay in between. The CDR3 reads CASSQGDTEAFF. For the CDR3, the DNA is TGTGCCAGCAGCCAAGGGGACACTGAAGCTTTCTTT. Combining the CDR3 with reference TRBV5-6 and TRBJ1-1 gives the whole variable domain DAGVTQSPTHLIKTRGQQVTLRCSPKSGHDTVSWYQQALGQGPQFIFQYYEEEERQRGNFPDRFSGHQFPNYSSELNVNALLLGDSALYLCASSQGDTEAFFGQGTRLTVV.

V usage is TRBV3-1 (or the pseudogene TRBV3-2) and J usage is TRBJ2-1; D is possibly TRBD2 (6 bases). Germline values: CDR1 LGHDT, CDR2 YNNKEL (reference sequence). There are 16 residues in the CDR3. Trimming stripped 2 bases from V and 4 bases from J, with 15 bases between. The CDR3 loop is CASSQPTGTQYNEQFF. The CDR3 nucleotides are TGTGCCAGCAGCCAACCAACCGGGACTCAATACAATGAGCAGTTCTTC.

This clone showed up just once. The chain links TRBV6-5 to TRBJ2-7, with TRBD1 identical over 8 bases. V trimming: 6 bases; J trimming: 1 base; junction bases outside the gene matches: 8. The CDR3 extends over 15 amino acids. Germline V gene data show CDR1 as MNHEY and CDR2 as SVGAGI. CDR3 loop: CASRQGAGASYEQYF. CDR3 DNA sequence: TGTGCCAGCAGGCAGGGGGCTGGAGCGTCCTACGAGCAGTACTTC.

This clone appeared a single time. The chain links TRBV18 to TRBJ1-4; D unresolved. This CDR3 spans 14 amino acids. Germline lookup yields CDR1 KGHSH and CDR2 LQKENI. V was trimmed by 1 base and J by 3 bases, leaving 6 bases between them. DNA for the CDR3: TGTGCCAGCTCACCACGAGGGTCTAATGAAAAACTGTTTTTT. This encodes CASSPRGSNEKLFF.

The chain joins TRBV9 to TRBJ2-7; 11 nucleotides align to TRBD2. The CDR3 sequence is 18 residues long. Germline loops: CDR1 SGDLS, CDR2 YYNGEE. Germline trimming cut 2 bases from V and 7 bases from J; bases unmatched to any gene: 17. The CDR3 protein is CASSVSPHTSGGNGEQYF. In DNA form, the CDR3 reads TGTGCCAGCAGCGTTAGTCCCCACACTAGCGGGGGAAATGGGGAGCAGTACTTC.

V usage is TRBV5-1 and J usage is TRBJ2-3; D not resolved. Per the germline V gene, CDR1 is SGHRS and CDR2 is YFSETQ. V lost 0 bases and J 5 bases, leaving 10 bases between the germline ends. CDR3 length: 14 residues. In DNA, the CDR3 is TGCGCCAGCAGCTTGGGCGAAGTGGTAGATACGCAGTATTTT. This gives the protein CASSLGEVVDTQYF.

This sequence joins TRBV10-3 and TRBJ2-7; possibly TRBD1 for D (5 bases). The germline V and J ends were trimmed by 3 bases and 3 bases, with 12 bases remaining between them. This CDR3 has 14 residues. In germline, CDR1 is ENHRY, CDR2 SYGVKD. CDR3 protein: CAISDGASRYEQYF. Here the CDR3 DNA reads TGTGCCATCAGTGATGGGGCAAGCCGCTACGAGCAGTACTTC.

The chain links TRBV7-2 to TRBJ2-2; TRBD2 matches 10 bases. With 5 bases clipped from V and 4 bases from J, the junction kept 4 bases outside the gene matches. The CDR3 extends over 15 amino acids. Germline V gene lookup returns CDR1 SGHTA and CDR2 FQGNSA. As DNA, the CDR3 is TGTGCCAGCAGCCCCAGCGGGGGGGCCACCGGGGAGCTGTTTTTT. It codes for CASSPSGGATGELFF.

The gene calls are TRBV6-1 and TRBJ1-1, with D unclear. CDR1 and CDR2 (germline): MNHNS, SASEGT. Between the trimmed V and J ends, which lost 3 bases and 13 bases, there was a span of 9 bases. This CDR3 is 10 amino acids long. The CDR3 sequence is CASSEALVFF. The DNA for the CDR3 is TGTGCCAGCAGTGAGGCCCTGGTTTTCTTT.

The chain carries TRBV5-6 and TRBJ1-5; maybe TRBD1 (6 bases). Germline lookup yields CDR1 SGHDT and CDR2 YYEEEE. This CDR3 comprises 15 residues. V shed 0 bases and J shed 5 bases, with 12 bases lying between them. CDR3 DNA sequence: TGTGCCAGCAGCTTGGTGGGACAATCGGATCAGCCCCAGCATTTT. Amino acid sequence: CASSLVGQSDQPQHF.

This chain connects TRBV6-2 or TRBV6-3 to TRBJ1-2, with 7 bases matching TRBD1. This CDR3 contains 15 residues. Germline values: CDR1 MNHEY, CDR2 SVGEGT. V shed 6 bases, J shed 1 base, and the junction held 8 bases outside the gene matches. CDR3 in amino acids: CASSGRGNINYGYTF. CDR3 DNA sequence: TGTGCCAGCAGCGGCAGGGGGAATATTAACTATGGCTACACCTTC.

The chain links TRBV5-1 to TRBJ2-7; 9 bases agree with TRBD1. J lost 6 bases, V lost 3 bases, and 10 bases had no gene match. The CDR3 extends over 15 amino acids. Germline V lookup: CDR1 SGHRS, CDR2 YFSETQ. The CDR3 nucleotides are TGCGCCAGCAGCTCCTCACAGGGGGCGCAGGGCGAGCAGTACTTC. This encodes CASSSSQGAQGEQYF.

The V call is TRBV13, the J call TRBJ1-1; no clear D gene. Germline V gene lookup returns CDR1 PRHDT and CDR2 FYEKMQ (reference sequence). The CDR3 spans 14 residues. Between the trimmed V and J ends, which lost 4 bases and 0 bases, there was a span of 9 bases. The CDR3 loop reads CASSSRLVNTEAFF. Here the CDR3 DNA reads TGTGCCAGCAGCTCCCGACTCGTGAACACTGAAGCTTTCTTT.

The chain is built from TRBV27 and TRBJ1-2, with D perhaps TRBD1 (6 bases). CDR1 is MNHEY, CDR2 SMNVEV, per germline (reference sequence). Trimming shortened V by 3 bases and J by 8 bases, and 16 bases separated the two germline ends. This CDR3 has 14 residues. CDR3 DNA: TGTGCCAGCAGTTTTGCCCCTACAGGGCTGGGCTACACCTTC. Translation gives CASSFAPTGLGYTF.

The chain recombines TRBV3-1 (or the pseudogene TRBV3-2) with TRBJ2-7; D is uncertain. Germline values: CDR1 LGHDT, CDR2 YNNKEL (reference sequence). CDR3 length: 13 residues. Trimming stripped 1 base from V and 3 bases from J, with 7 bases between. The CDR3, as DNA: TGTGCCAGCAGCCAAGGACGAGGCTACGAGCAGTACTTC. Translating gives CASSQGRGYEQYF.

The chain carries TRBV5-1 and TRBJ2-7; tentative D call: TRBD2 (5 bases). V lost 0 bases, J lost 7 bases, and 17 bases lay in between. Germline CDR1 and CDR2: SGHRS and YFSETQ. The CDR3 length is 15 residues. CDR3 bases: TGCGCCAGCAGCTTGGTGGGGTTTCGGGGAAGTGAGCAGTACTTC. Its translation: CASSLVGFRGSEQYF. The variable domain in full, with the rest retrieved from reference TRBV5-1 and TRBJ2-7, is KAGVTQTPRYLIKTRGQQVTLSCSPISGHRSVSWYQQTPGQGLQFLFEYFSETQRNKGNFPGRFSGRQFSNSRSEMNVSTLELGDSALYLCASSLVGFRGSEQYFGPGTRLTVT.

The chain carries TRBV7-9 and TRBJ1-2; no reliable D call. Germline CDR1 and CDR2: SEHNR and FQNEAQ (reference sequence). The CDR3 totals 14 residues. Trimming shortened V by 0 bases and J by 14 bases, and 19 bases separated the two germline ends. CDR3 sequence: CASSLAFGAPRKTF. For the CDR3, the DNA is TGTGCCAGCAGCTTAGCGTTTGGAGCACCGCGTAAGACCTTC.